The next 32 T cell receptor beta chains were all read from a single sample in a study of regulatory T cells in long-lasting Graves disease (dated by TCRdb to the early 2020s). The receptor library was made with multiplex PCR. The run used an Illumina HiSeq 4000. TCR beta libraries were built with iRepertoire HTBI primers and Arm-PCR amplification of CDR3 regions. TCRdb handled the public reads itself, with Q25 trimming in fastp and clone calling in MiXCR, and kept productive beta chains. Each CDR3 protein appears once, grouped with its most common genes and DNA. In this sample the table shows roughly 400,000 distinct CDR3 sequences, roughly a fifth of which occur a single time. The biggest ten clones account for 13% to 15% of the sample. The sample's time point, from its label and the paper: persistent/refractory GD, antithyroid drugs over 5 years with positive TRAb. For both TCR sequencing and RNA sequencing, RNA was extracted from PBMCs in TRIzol.

The specimen was peripheral blood mononuclear cells (PBMCs), collected when the disease was refractory, from a patient treated with antithyroid drugs. These receptors all stem from a female donor with Graves disease.

V usage is TRBV19 and J usage is TRBJ1-1, with D maybe TRBD1 (6 bases). This CDR3 has 15 residues. Trimming removed 5 bases at V and 6 bases at J, with 19 bases between. In germline, CDR1 is LNHDA, CDR2 SQIVND (reference sequence). CDR3 sequence (DNA): TGTGCCAGTAGTGTGAAGGGTAAGGGGGACGCTGAAGCTTTCTTT. It encodes CASSVKGKGDAEAFF.

The V call is TRBV20-1, the J call TRBJ2-7; D remains unclear. The CDR3 totals 12 residues. Germline values: CDR1 DFQATT, CDR2 SNEGSKA (reference sequence). V was cut by 4 bases and J by 3 bases, with 10 bases left in between. The CDR3 region is CSATTDHYEQYF. The CDR3, as DNA: TGCAGTGCTACGACGGACCACTACGAGCAGTACTTC.

This clonotype was seen many times. The CDR3 region is CASSFEGPNTEAFF. For the CDR3, the DNA is TGTGCCAGCAGTTTCGAGGGCCCGAACACTGAAGCTTTCTTT. This chain joins TRBV2 and TRBJ1-1, with D uncertain. Germline values: CDR1 SNHLY, CDR2 FYNNEI. CDR3 length: 14 amino acids. V was shortened by 5 bases and J by 1 base, with 11 bases between the two germline ends.

The chain is built from TRBV20-1 and TRBJ2-7; 8 bases align to TRBD1. Looked up from germline, CDR1 is DFQATT and CDR2 is SNEGSKA (reference sequence). This CDR3 is built from 15 residues. Losses at the gene ends were 0 bases for V and 5 bases for J; bases not matched to a gene: 9. CDR3 coding DNA: TGCAGTGCTAGAGATGTGGACAGGGCCCTCGACGAGCAGTACTTC. Residues: CSARDVDRALDEQYF.

This clonotype was detected a few times. This chain uses TRBV25-1 with TRBJ1-5, with 7 bases identical to TRBD1. The CDR3 loop spans 15 amino acids. The junction had 9 bases not matched to a gene; V was cut back by 4 bases and J by 6 bases. Germline V gene data show CDR1 as MGHDK and CDR2 as SYGVNS. CDR3 in DNA: TGTGCCAGCAGTGCCCAGGGGGGAGTGGGTCAGCCCCAGCATTTT. Protein: CASSAQGGVGQPQHF.

This clonotype has ten or more counts. The chain has TRBV27 and TRBJ1-5; D unclear. CDR1 and CDR2 from the germline V gene are MNHEY and SMNVEV (reference sequence). V was shortened by 2 bases and J by 1 base, with 9 bases between the two germline ends. The CDR3 consists of 15 residues. The DNA for the CDR3 is TGTGCCAGCAGTTTACACGCGGAAAGCAATCAGCCCCAGCATTTT. Amino acid sequence: CASSLHAESNQPQHF.

This clonotype was detected only a few times. The chain couples TRBV14 to TRBJ2-1, with D hard to call. Germline V CDR1 and CDR2: SGHDN, FVKESK. Trimming took off 1 base at V and 6 bases at J, with 7 bases between the two ends. The CDR3 contains 13 residues. CDR3 nucleotide sequence: TGTGCCAGCAGCCAAGCTGCGGTCAATGAGCAGTTCTTC. It yields the protein CASSQAAVNEQFF.

Ten or more counts support this clonotype. This chain joins TRBV2 and TRBJ2-5; 9 nucleotides agree with TRBD2. This CDR3 contains 13 residues. With 4 bases clipped from V and 3 bases from J, the junction kept 0 bases outside the gene matches. Per the germline V gene, CDR1 is SNHLY and CDR2 is FYNNEI. Written as DNA, the CDR3 is TGTGCCAGCAGTGGACTAGCGGAAGAGACCCAGTACTTC. Its translation: CASSGLAEETQYF.

This clonotype was counted many times. J is TRBJ1-3 and V is TRBV10-3; D perhaps matches TRBD1 (6 bases). Deletions cut 3 bases from V and 4 bases from J, with 10 bases between. Germline CDR1 and CDR2: ENHRY and SYGVKD. CDR3 length: 14 amino acids. The CDR3 region is CAISDSGTGNTIYF. CDR3 nucleotide sequence: TGTGCCATCAGTGACTCCGGGACAGGAAACACCATATATTTT.

This clonotype was seen only once. Given a far larger clone just one base away, this is likely a sequencing read error. J is TRBJ2-7 and V is TRBV6-1; 9 bases match TRBD1. CDR1 is MNHNS and CDR2 is SASEGT in the germline V gene. V dropped 10 bases and J dropped 3; count of bases not matched to a gene: 10. CDR3 length: 14 amino acids. CDR3 region: CATSIGTGSYEQYF. CDR3 coding DNA: TGTGCCACCAGCATTGGGACAGGGAGCTACGAGCAGTACTTC.

With respect to this clonotype: A much larger clone differs from this one at a single base, so this may be a read error. The V gene is TRBV6-2 or TRBV6-3, the J gene TRBJ2-2; no clear D gene. The CDR3 extends over 14 amino acids. Trimming took off 5 bases at V and 4 bases at J, with 11 bases between the two ends. The V gene's germline CDR1 is MNHEY and CDR2 SVGEGT. The CDR3 DNA follows: TGTGCCAGCAGTGAAGATGGCCCCACCGGGGAGCTGTTTTTT. As protein: CASSEDGPTGELFF.

The V gene is TRBV28, the J gene TRBJ2-3, with D perhaps assigned TRBD1 or TRBD2 (5 bases each). The CDR3 totals 14 residues. Germline V gene data show CDR1 as MDHEN and CDR2 as SYDVKM. Trimming shortened V by 8 bases and J by 3 bases, and 15 bases separated the two germline ends. CDR3 region: CASGRMGVTDTQYF. The CDR3 nucleotides read TGTGCCAGCGGTAGAATGGGGGTAACAGATACGCAGTATTTT.

The table lists this clonotype with many counts. The chain has TRBV28 and TRBJ1-2; D not resolved. The CDR3 extends over 15 amino acids. Germline lookup yields CDR1 MDHEN and CDR2 SYDVKM. V was shortened by 0 bases and J by 0 bases, with 8 bases between the two germline ends. CDR3 protein: CASSLWTRANYGYTF. CDR3 bases: TGTGCCAGCAGTTTATGGACCAGAGCTAACTATGGCTACACCTTC.

This clonotype appeared a few times. V gene TRBV30 combines with J gene TRBJ1-5; possible D gene TRBD1, 5 bases. The CDR3 length is 14 residues. V lost 0 bases and J lost 7, with 13 bases in between. The germline gives CDR1 GTSNPN, CDR2 SVGIG (reference sequence). The CDR3 coding sequence is TGTGCCTGGAGTGTAGTGGGGGGAGGACAGCCCCAGCATTTT. The encoded protein is CAWSVVGGGQPQHF.

This clonotype was seen only a few times. J is TRBJ2-6 and V is TRBV10-3; no clear D. V dropped 8 bases and J dropped 0 bases, with 5 bases sitting between them. Germline V gives CDR1 ENHRY, CDR2 SYGVKD. The CDR3 loop spans 13 amino acids. The CDR3 reads CAIGSSGANVLTF. The DNA for the CDR3 is TGTGCCATCGGTAGCTCTGGGGCCAACGTCCTGACTTTC.

Comments on this clonotype: A much larger clone differs from this one at a single base, so this may be a read error. This chain connects TRBV6-1 to TRBJ2-2, with TRBD2 as a possible D gene (6 bases). The V gene's germline CDR1 is MNHNS and CDR2 SASEGT. The CDR3 consists of 14 residues. The CDR3 DNA is TGTGCCAGCGGTGAGGTGGGGGGACCCGGGGAGCTGTTTTTT. Translation: CASGEVGGPGELFF.

This clonotype was counted at least ten times. In nucleotides, the CDR3 is TGTGCCAGCAGTTTGGAGGGGCGCGTTTATAATTCACCCCTCCACTTT. Encoded protein: CASSLEGRVYNSPLHF. The V and J genes are TRBV28 and TRBJ1-6; possibly TRBD1 for D (5 bases). Germline values: CDR1 MDHEN, CDR2 SYDVKM. The CDR3 covers 16 residues. Trimming stripped 3 bases from V and 4 bases from J, with 13 bases between.

V and J are TRBV6-1 and TRBJ1-4; 9 nucleotides align to TRBD1. Germline lookup yields CDR1 MNHNS and CDR2 SASEGT. CDR3 length: 14 residues. V was pared by 10 bases and J by 6 bases, with 9 bases of the junction left unmatched. The CDR3, as DNA: TGTGCCACCTCGCGAAGGGACAGGGATGAAAAACTGTTTTTT. This translates into CATSRRDRDEKLFF.

A few counts support this clonotype. This rearrangement joins TRBV9 to TRBJ2-2; perhaps TRBD2 as D (6 bases). The CDR3 covers 14 residues. The V and J ends lost 4 bases and 4 bases respectively, with 11 bases between them. Germline-derived CDR1 and CDR2 are SGDLS and YYNGEE. CDR3 DNA sequence: TGTGCCAGCAGCCGGGAGCTGGTCACCGGGGAGCTGTTTTTT. This codes for CASSRELVTGELFF.

The CDR3 reads CASSFYGTSVTSTDTQYF. CDR3 in DNA: TGTGCCAGCAGTTTCTACGGGACTAGCGTGACTAGCACAGATACGCAGTATTTT. The genes are TRBV27 and TRBJ2-3; TRBD2 aligns across 10 bases. The CDR3 is 18 amino acids. J was trimmed by 0 bases and V by 3 bases; bases with no gene match: 9. Germline loops: CDR1 MNHEY, CDR2 SMNVEV (reference sequence).

This clonotype was seen many times. The V gene is TRBV6-1, the J gene TRBJ1-2; D is undetermined. Germline V gene sequence: CDR1 MNHNS, CDR2 SASEGT. This CDR3 is 12 amino acids long. V was trimmed by 6 bases and J by 2 bases, leaving 7 bases between them. CDR3 sequence reads: CASREMNYGYTF. The CDR3 DNA follows: TGTGCCAGCAGGGAAATGAACTATGGCTACACCTTC.

This clonotype was seen many times. The V gene is TRBV10-3, the J gene TRBJ2-5, with 11 bases identical to TRBD2. Germline V lookup: CDR1 ENHRY, CDR2 SYGVKD. This CDR3 region has 13 residues. The V segment lost 8 bases and the J segment 4 bases; nucleotides outside the gene matches: 3. The CDR3, as DNA: TGTGCCATCGGTGGGACTAGCGGAGAGACCCAGTACTTC. This gives the protein CAIGGTSGETQYF.

At least ten counts were recorded for this clonotype. The gene calls are TRBV12-3 or TRBV12-4 and TRBJ2-7; 7 bases agree with TRBD2. The CDR3 spans 14 residues. V lost 7 bases to trimming and J lost 1 base; unmatched junction nucleotides: 7. In nucleotides, the CDR3 is TGTGCCAGCACTGAGGGACTAACATCCTACGAGCAGTACTTC. Protein sequence: CASTEGLTSYEQYF.

J is TRBJ2-7 and V is TRBV6-1, with D unclear. From germline, CDR1 is MNHNS and CDR2 SASEGT. The V gene lost 8 bases and the J gene lost 1 base, with 15 bases spanning the gap. This CDR3 spans 14 amino acids. The CDR3 bases are TGTGCCAGCCGTAACATCGGATCGTCCTACGAGCAGTACTTC. Translation: CASRNIGSSYEQYF.

In this sample, this clonotype turned up many times. The rearrangement links TRBV7-9 to TRBJ2-5; D not resolved. Germline lookup yields CDR1 SEHNR and CDR2 FQNEAQ (reference sequence). Between the trimmed V and J ends, which lost 3 bases and 0 bases, there was a span of 8 bases. The length of the CDR3 is 14 residues. The CDR3 sequence is CASSLPKYQETQYF. The CDR3 coding sequence is TGTGCCAGCAGCTTGCCGAAGTACCAAGAGACCCAGTACTTC.

There are a few counts of this clonotype. The genes are TRBV19 and TRBJ1-5; 7 positions agree with TRBD1. The J segment lost 7 bases and the V segment lost 0 bases, leaving 3 bases of the junction unmatched. Germline-derived CDR1 and CDR2 are LNHDA and SQIVND (reference sequence). CDR3 size: 14 residues. CDR3 loop: CASSIEKTGQPQHF. The CDR3 bases are TGTGCCAGTAGTATAGAGAAGACAGGGCAGCCCCAGCATTTT.

This clonotype was counted between two and nine times. V and J are TRBV28 and TRBJ2-7, with 9 nucleotides matching TRBD1. Germline CDR1 and CDR2: MDHEN and SYDVKM. The V and J ends lost 1 base and 2 bases, in that order; junction bases with no gene match: 9. This CDR3 region has 17 residues. CDR3 loop: CASSLLGKRDRAYEQYF. In DNA form, the CDR3 reads TGTGCCAGCAGTTTATTAGGGAAACGGGACAGGGCCTACGAGCAGTACTTC.

The V call is TRBV10-3, the J call TRBJ1-3; D gene unclear. This CDR3 comprises 16 residues. CDR1 ENHRY and CDR2 SYGVKD come from the germline V gene. V lost 2 bases and J 0 bases, leaving 11 bases between the germline ends. CDR3 in DNA: TGTGCCATCAGTGAGACGTTGCCCAGCTCTGGAAACACCATATATTTT. It specifies CAISETLPSSGNTIYF.

This clonotype has at least ten counts. V and J are TRBV10-2 and TRBJ1-6; D not certain. The CDR3 runs to 15 residues. V was pared by 3 bases and J by 6 bases, with 12 bases between. Per the germline V gene, CDR1 is WSHSY and CDR2 is SAAADI. The CDR3 sequence: CASSERQTLNSPLHF. The CDR3, as DNA: TGCGCCAGCAGTGAACGGCAGACTCTTAATTCACCCCTCCACTTT.

This clonotype came up many times. The chain is built from TRBV30 and TRBJ2-2; 7 nucleotides match TRBD2. The CDR3 extends over 15 amino acids. Germline CDR1 and CDR2: GTSNPN and SVGIG (reference sequence). V gave up 2 bases and J gave up 5 bases; unmatched junction bases: 8. This chain's CDR3 is CAWSRGGRWTGELFF. For the CDR3, the DNA is TGTGCCTGGAGTAGGGGCGGGAGATGGACCGGGGAGCTGTTTTTT. The whole variable domain, remainder taken from reference TRBV30 and TRBJ2-2, is SQTIHQWPATLVQPVGSPLSLECTVEGTSNPNLYWYRQAAGRGLQLLFYSVGIGQISSEVPQNLSASRPQDRQFILSSKKLLLSDSGFYLCAWSRGGRWTGELFFGEGSRLTVL.

This clonotype was seen more than once but under ten times. The chain employs TRBV28 and TRBJ2-5; 7 positions agree with TRBD2. The junction had 4 bases not matched to a gene; V was cut back by 5 bases and J by 4 bases. The CDR3 is 13 residues long. In germline, CDR1 is MDHEN, CDR2 SYDVKM. As DNA, the CDR3 is TGTGCCAGCAGTGCCGGGAGGATAGAGACCCAGTACTTC. Residues: CASSAGRIETQYF.

This clonotype came up many times. The V gene is TRBV3-1, the J gene TRBJ2-4, with TRBD1 identical over 10 bases. This CDR3 comprises 14 residues. V lost 5 bases, J lost 7 bases, and 5 bases stayed unmatched. From germline, CDR1 is LGHDT and CDR2 YNNKEL (reference sequence). CDR3 protein: CASSERTGGNIQYF. As DNA, the CDR3 is TGTGCCAGCAGCGAACGGACAGGGGGGAACATTCAGTACTTC. Looking up the rest from reference TRBV3-1 and TRBJ2-4 gives the full variable domain: DTAVSQTPKYLVTQMGNDKSIKCEQNLGHDTMYWYKQDSKKFLKIMFSYNNKELIINETVPNRFSPKSPDKAHLNLHINSLELGDSAVYFCASSERTGGNIQYFGAGTRLSVL.